This TCR beta chain originates from a study of blood T cell repertoires in COVID-19. Whole-study context: From T cells, B-cell-depleted T cells, or PBMCs came the material, which was cDNA or gDNA.

CDR3 length: 13 amino acids. V lost 5 bases and J lost 4; bases outside the gene matches: 4. The table came from immunoSEQ multiplex PCR; TCRdb's copy has only in-frame clones and leaves some out. The sample yields roughly 200,000 clones, 75% to 85% seen once. This clone has only one observation. This sequence was found in a human donor in a cohort sampled during active COVID-19. The sequenced material came from peripheral blood. The rearrangement joins TRBV12-3 or TRBV12-4 to TRBJ1-1; the match to TRBD1 covers 7 bases. The DNA for the CDR3 is TGTGCCAGCAGTAAACAGGGGCCCACTGAAGCTTTCTTT. Translating gives CASSKQGPTEAFF.